This T cell receptor beta chain originates from a study of blood T cell repertoires in COVID-19 (dated by TCRdb to the early 2020s). Concerning the study at large: The collaborator samples originated in the United States, Italy and Spain and spanned the acute and convalescent phases of COVID-19. The repertoires were released in a freely available public database intended as a resource for research on the immune response to SARS-CoV-2. The dataset comprised deeply sampled blood TCRbeta repertoires from subjects exposed to, actively infected with, or recovered from COVID-19. HLA class I and class II types, where available, came from metadata supplied by the sample provider rather than from assay-based typing. The sample metadata nearly always contained a de-identified subject ID, COVID-19 status, age in years and sex. The prospective study material was composed of cDNA or gDNA derived from T cells, B-cell-depleted T cells, or PBMCs. The samples were drawn from two sources: the first 160 participants of the ongoing ImmuneRACE study, and 1,254 subjects contributed by 6 global collaborators. The full study reports these points: The quantity of clinical and demographic metadata differed by source and by participant and was supplied without curation.

The cysteine opens and the phenylalanine closes a CDR3 of 17 amino acids. Only the CDR3 part of the read is kept: 51 bases, read in frame from the first base. The germline V end is reduced by 2 bases and the J end by 0 bases; junction bases left unmatched: 6. Looking up the germline V gene (reference sequence) yields CDR1 LNHNV and CDR2 YYDKDF. TCRbeta CDR3 regions were amplified from genomic DNA by means of the immunoSEQ Assay, a bias-controlled multiplex PCR. The original methods were these. Within the assay, amplification of reference gene primers was used to estimate how many nucleated cells each sample contained. To quantify the absolute abundance of each unique TCRbeta CDR3 rearrangement, sequence reads were collapsed and filtered. For each sample, productive Simpson clonality was calculated as the square root of Simpson's diversity index over productive rearrangements. Entries here come from immuneACCESS through TCRdb and include only in-frame sequences with V and J called. Some clones fail to appear in such tables; in the studies checked, an unresolved V gene covers under half of the shortfall, and the cause of the remainder is unknown. The V and J calls and clone size are taken from that table; D and trimming were inferred from the DNA. A total of around 120,000 clones appear in this sample, roughly four fifths of them only once. Around 20% of the sample is in the top ten clones.

Each collaborating institution followed its own protocols to collect whole blood in K2EDTA tubes. Collaborator samples were shipped for TCRbeta analysis as frozen whole blood, isolated PBMCs, or DNA extracted from either sample type. In the case of this clone: Its antigen is currently not known. Base qualities are not at hand, and no much larger clone is one base apart.

The rearranged chain carries TRBV15 and TRBJ2-1; 8 junctional bases match TRBD2. This TCR was recovered from a man aged 65 to 79 with active or convalescent COVID-19. The sample consisted of peripheral blood. The sequenced DNA is TGTGCCACCAGCAGATCCATAGCGGGGCGCTCCTACAATGAGCAGTTCTTC. Its translation reads: CATSRSIAGRSYNEQFF.